Included here is one T cell receptor (beta chain) sequence, with context. Stated time point: blood 4 weeks post-SBRT, at nephrectomy. The treatment was: 15 Gy SBRT to primary tumor, nephrectomy 4 weeks later. This specimen comes from a study of radiation and T cells in renal cell carcinoma. This CDR3 spans 16 amino acids. V was cut by 2 bases and J by 0 bases, with 11 bases left in between. In germline, CDR1 is MNHEY, CDR2 SMNVEV (reference sequence). This table comes from immunoSEQ multiplex PCR, and its TCRdb copy is limited to in-frame clones, with some not included. Here the sample spans about 34,000 clones, more than 65% being singletons.

The sequence derives from a man in his fifties or sixties with renal cell carcinoma. The material was blood, obtained from a patient whose treatment included radiotherapy and nephrectomy. The chain employs TRBV27 and TRBJ1-5, with D possibly being TRBD1 (5 bases). CDR3 sequence: CASSLKGDLSNQPQHF. DNA for the CDR3: TGTGCCAGCAGTTTAAAAGGGGACCTTAGCAATCAGCCCCAGCATTTT.